These 10 T cell receptor beta chains were sequenced from one sample in a study of cytomegalovirus exposure and HLA in healthy donors. PCR involved 60 Vbeta and 13 Jbeta primers. The method was immunoSEQ multiplex PCR; TCRdb's version includes in-frame clones alone and lacks a portion of them. The sample holds 150,000 to 170,000 clones; 60% to 85% are singletons and the top ten take about 4%. Material: PBMCs. These receptors all stem from a woman between 35 and 50 years old in good health and CMV-seronegative.

This clone was seen only a few times. The gene calls are TRBV5-1 and TRBJ2-7; 8 bases map to TRBD1. In germline, CDR1 is SGHRS, CDR2 YFSETQ. V lost 5 bases to trimming and J lost 2 bases; unmatched junction nucleotides: 9. The CDR3 covers 15 residues. Here the CDR3 reads CASRTFLQGAYEQYF. In DNA form, the CDR3 reads TGCGCCAGCAGGACCTTCCTACAGGGGGCCTACGAGCAGTACTTC.

V gene TRBV29-1 combines with J gene TRBJ1-4; 8 nucleotides match TRBD1. With 7 bases clipped from V and 5 bases from J, the junction kept 6 bases outside the gene matches. This CDR3 is 13 amino acids long. In germline, CDR1 is SQVTM, CDR2 ANQGSEA. The CDR3 reads CSAQRDRNEKLFF. CDR3 bases: TGCAGCGCCCAGAGGGACAGGAATGAAAAACTGTTTTTT.

To note about this clone: Different DNA sequences within this sample yield the same CDR3. The chain couples TRBV29-1 to TRBJ2-1, with a weak D call TRBD2 (5 bases). The germline CDR1 and CDR2 sequences are SQVTM and ANQGSEA. The V and J ends lost 6 bases and 0 bases respectively, with 9 bases between them. This CDR3 spans 13 amino acids. This CDR3 reads CSVEVSSYNEQFF. The DNA of the CDR3 is TGCAGCGTGGAGGTTAGCTCCTACAATGAGCAGTTCTTC.

The V call is TRBV5-1, the J call TRBJ2-2; 9 bases map to TRBD2. J was trimmed by 5 bases and V by 1 base; bases with no gene match: 0. CDR3 length equals 14 residues. CDR1 is SGHRS and CDR2 is YFSETQ in the germline V gene. CDR3 sequence: CASSLSGGTGELFF. The CDR3 DNA reads as TGCGCCAGCAGCTTGAGCGGGGGGACCGGGGAGCTGTTTTTT. The entire variable domain, with the rest obtained from reference TRBV5-1 and TRBJ2-2, is as follows: KAGVTQTPRYLIKTRGQQVTLSCSPISGHRSVSWYQQTPGQGLQFLFEYFSETQRNKGNFPGRFSGRQFSNSRSEMNVSTLELGDSALYLCASSLSGGTGELFFGEGSRLTVL.

The chain recombines TRBV18 with TRBJ1-1, with D possibly being TRBD1 (5 bases). Trimming took 3 bases from V and 0 from J, leaving 11 bases between them. Looked up from germline, CDR1 is KGHSH and CDR2 is LQKENI. The CDR3 totals 15 residues. CDR3 in amino acids: CASSPGGTVNTEAFF. DNA for the CDR3: TGTGCCAGCTCACCGGGGGGGACGGTGAACACTGAAGCTTTCTTT.

This chain links TRBV19 with TRBJ1-5; D is perhaps TRBD1 (6 bases). Germline V CDR1 and CDR2: LNHDA, SQIVND (reference sequence). The CDR3 is 16 residues long. Deletions cut 5 bases from V and 3 bases from J, with 17 bases between. The CDR3: CASSSRTRGPNQPQHF. CDR3 DNA sequence: TGTGCCAGTAGTTCGAGAACCAGGGGTCCCAATCAGCCCCAGCATTTT.

The chain combines TRBV28 with TRBJ2-1; possibly TRBD1 for D (5 bases). The CDR3 loop spans 14 amino acids. Germline-derived CDR1 and CDR2 are MDHEN and SYDVKM. Between the trimmed V and J ends, which lost 6 bases and 0 bases, there was a span of 9 bases. The CDR3 reads CASRAGYSYNEQFF. In DNA, the CDR3 is TGTGCCAGCAGAGCAGGGTACTCCTACAATGAGCAGTTCTTC.

The chain uses TRBV19 and TRBJ2-5, with 9 bases fitting TRBD1. Germline values: CDR1 LNHDA, CDR2 SQIVND (reference sequence). The junction had 9 bases not matched to a gene; V was cut back by 5 bases and J by 5 bases. This CDR3 has 15 residues. Here the CDR3 reads CASSVGTGPGETQYF. The CDR3 region has the DNA TGTGCCAGTAGTGTCGGGACAGGGCCCGGCGAGACCCAGTACTTC.

This clone was counted a single time. The chain links TRBV6-5 to TRBJ1-2; TRBD1 matches 8 bases. The germline gives CDR1 MNHEY, CDR2 SVGAGI. Unmatched junction bases numbered 2, after V lost 5 bases and J lost 3 bases. There are 13 residues in the CDR3. CDR3 sequence reads: CASSDRGYYGYTF. Written as DNA, the CDR3 is TGTGCCAGCAGTGACAGGGGCTACTATGGCTACACCTTC.

The chain couples TRBV5-1 to TRBJ2-1; D gene unclear. Germline V gene data show CDR1 as SGHRS and CDR2 as YFSETQ. With 2 bases removed from V and 5 bases from J, the gap between germline ends came to 5 bases. The CDR3 sequence is 12 residues long. The chain's CDR3 is CASSLLDNEQFF. The CDR3 bases are TGCGCCAGCAGCTTACTCGACAATGAGCAGTTCTTC.